These T cell receptor beta chains were read from a single sample in a study of CD8 T cells in ankylosing spondylitis. One entry per CDR3 protein results from TCRdb running MiXCR on the 5' RACE reads. This repertoire shows 500,000 to 550,000 distinct CDR3 sequences, about 13% found once; its top ten account for about 6.8%. The sample was blood, either unsorted or a sorted T cell fraction (not recorded which). Source of these receptors: a male donor with ankylosing spondylitis. Both conserved end residues are part of each CDR3. Fields, in order: clone size, CDR3 length, D gene, J gene, V gene, CDR3 protein, CDR3 DNA. The D gene is left open where the match is weak. Some rows have no size entry. The others give once, few or many, or a class for an expanded clone.

abundance: few; len: 14; d_gene: -; j_gene: TRBJ2-1; v_gene: TRBV18; CDR3aa: CASSPRGGNNEQFF; CDR3nt: TGTGCCAGCTCACCACGAGGCGGGAACAATGAGCAGTTCTTC
abundance: few; len: 14; d_gene: -; j_gene: TRBJ2-3; v_gene: TRBV3-1; CDR3aa: CASSQGLFTDTQYF; CDR3nt: TGTGCCAGCAGCCAAGGTCTGTTCACAGATACGCAGTATTTT
abundance: many; len: 14; d_gene: -; j_gene: TRBJ1-6; v_gene: TRBV14; CDR3aa: CASSQAYRNSPLHF; CDR3nt: TGTGCCAGCAGCCAAGCCTACAGGAATTCACCCCTCCACTTT
abundance: -; len: 12; d_gene: -; j_gene: TRBJ2-3; v_gene: TRBV27; CDR3aa: CASSGFTDTQYF; CDR3nt: TGTGCCAGCTCTGGGTTCACAGATACGCAGTATTTT
abundance: many; len: 14; d_gene: TRBD1; j_gene: TRBJ2-5; v_gene: TRBV24-1; CDR3aa: CATSGAGGSETQYF; CDR3nt: TGTGCCACCAGTGGTGCAGGGGGCTCGGAGACCCAGTACTTC
abundance: -; len: 14; d_gene: -; j_gene: TRBJ1-3; v_gene: TRBV13; CDR3aa: CASSSQGGRNTIYF; CDR3nt: TGTGCCAGCAGCTCTCAGGGAGGTCGAAACACCATATATTTT
abundance: many; len: 13; d_gene: -; j_gene: TRBJ2-2; v_gene: TRBV25-1; CDR3aa: CASSPGDTGELFF; CDR3nt: TGTGCCAGCAGCCCTGGTGACACCGGGGAGCTGTTTTTT
abundance: -; len: 14; d_gene: TRBD2; j_gene: TRBJ2-3; v_gene: TRBV12-3/TRBV12-4; CDR3aa: CASSTSGVVYTQYF; CDR3nt: TGTGCCAGCAGCACTAGCGGGGTCGTTTATACGCAGTATTTT
abundance: few; len: 18; d_gene: TRBD2; j_gene: TRBJ2-7; v_gene: TRBV2; CDR3aa: CASSEATSGRIFSYEQYF; CDR3nt: TGTGCCAGCAGTGAAGCGACTAGCGGGAGGATCTTCTCCTACGAGCAGTACTTC
abundance: few; len: 17; d_gene: -; j_gene: TRBJ2-7; v_gene: TRBV7-2; CDR3aa: CASIDPHWRAGSYEQYF; CDR3nt: TGTGCCAGCATCGATCCCCACTGGAGGGCCGGTTCTTACGAGCAGTACTTC
abundance: -; len: 14; d_gene: -; j_gene: TRBJ1-3; v_gene: TRBV5-1; CDR3aa: CASSLMAGGNTIYF; CDR3nt: TGCGCCAGCAGCTTGATGGCAGGGGGAAACACCATATATTTT
abundance: few; len: 13; d_gene: -; j_gene: TRBJ1-2; v_gene: TRBV29-1; CDR3aa: CSVEDRDNYGYTF; CDR3nt: TGCAGCGTTGAAGATCGGGACAACTATGGCTACACCTTC
abundance: few; len: 12; d_gene: -; j_gene: TRBJ1-2; v_gene: TRBV27; CDR3aa: CASRRGEYGYTF; CDR3nt: TGTGCCAGCCGAAGGGGGGAATATGGCTACACCTTC